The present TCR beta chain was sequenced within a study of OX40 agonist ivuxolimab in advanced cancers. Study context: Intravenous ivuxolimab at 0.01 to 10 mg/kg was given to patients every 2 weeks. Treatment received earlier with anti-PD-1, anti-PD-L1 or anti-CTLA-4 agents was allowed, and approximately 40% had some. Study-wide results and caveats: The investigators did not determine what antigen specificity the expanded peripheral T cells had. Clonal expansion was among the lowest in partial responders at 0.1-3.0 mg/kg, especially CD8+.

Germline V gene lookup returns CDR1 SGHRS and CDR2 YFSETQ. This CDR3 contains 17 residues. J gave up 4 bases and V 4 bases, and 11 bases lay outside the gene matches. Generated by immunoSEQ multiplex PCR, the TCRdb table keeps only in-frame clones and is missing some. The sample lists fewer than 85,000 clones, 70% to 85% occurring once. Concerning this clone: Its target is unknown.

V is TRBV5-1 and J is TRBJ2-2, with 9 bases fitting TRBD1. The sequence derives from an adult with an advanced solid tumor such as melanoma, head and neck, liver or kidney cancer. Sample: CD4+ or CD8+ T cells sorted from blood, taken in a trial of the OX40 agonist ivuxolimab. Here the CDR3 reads CASSQTSQGAGTGELFF. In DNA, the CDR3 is TGCGCCAGCAGCCAAACTTCACAGGGGGCTGGCACCGGGGAGCTGTTTTTT.